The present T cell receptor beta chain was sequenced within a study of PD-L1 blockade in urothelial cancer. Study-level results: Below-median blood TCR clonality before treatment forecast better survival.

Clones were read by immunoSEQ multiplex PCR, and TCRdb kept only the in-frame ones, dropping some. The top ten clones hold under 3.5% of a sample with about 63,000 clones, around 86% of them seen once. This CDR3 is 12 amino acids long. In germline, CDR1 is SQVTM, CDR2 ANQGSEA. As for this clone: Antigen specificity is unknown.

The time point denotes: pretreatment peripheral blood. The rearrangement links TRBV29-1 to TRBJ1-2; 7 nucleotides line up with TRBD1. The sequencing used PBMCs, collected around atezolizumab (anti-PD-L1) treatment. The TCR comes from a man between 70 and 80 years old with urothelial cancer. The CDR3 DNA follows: TGCACCATAAACAGGGGCCCCTATGGCTACACCTTC. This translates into CTINRGPYGYTF.